The 10 T cell receptor beta chains given below trace back to one sample, sequenced in a study of cytomegalovirus exposure and HLA in healthy donors. The protocol was immunoSEQ multiplex PCR, while the TCRdb copy is restricted to in-frame clones and leaves out a portion. The sample gives 59,000 or so clones, roughly nine tenths of which show up once; 15% is in the top ten. The sequencing sample was made of PBMCs. Receptors originate from a woman between 18 and 29 years old in good health and CMV-seronegative.

The gene calls are TRBV5-1 and TRBJ2-5; a possible D gene is TRBD1 (5 bases). Germline V gives CDR1 SGHRS, CDR2 YFSETQ. Trimming removed 1 base from V and 5 bases from J, with 12 bases in between. The CDR3 sequence is 14 residues long. The CDR3 bases are TGCGCCAGCAGCTTGAGGCAGGGTGCGGAGACCCAGTACTTC. It yields the protein CASSLRQGAETQYF.

The V and J genes are TRBV25-1 and TRBJ2-1, with no clear D. The CDR3 is 12 amino acids. V was trimmed by 8 bases and J by 6 bases, leaving 11 bases between them. Germline V CDR1 and CDR2: MGHDK, SYGVNS. CDR3 DNA sequence: TGTGCCAGCGGTCTAGACCGCAATGAGCAGTTCTTC. Translation gives CASGLDRNEQFF.

The rearrangement links TRBV9 to TRBJ2-7; the D gene is possibly TRBD1 (6 bases). Deletions cut 4 bases from V and 6 bases from J, with 20 bases between. This CDR3 comprises 15 residues. CDR1 and CDR2 (germline): SGDLS, YYNGEE. The CDR3 region has the DNA TGTGCCAGCAGCTTAAAAAGGGCAGGGGATTCCGAGCAGTACTTC. Encoded protein: CASSLKRAGDSEQYF.

As regards this clone: The sample has other DNA sequences that encode this CDR3 too. The rearrangement joins TRBV28 to TRBJ2-7; 9 positions agree with TRBD1. The CDR3 consists of 13 residues. Losses at the gene ends were 6 bases for V and 3 bases for J; bases not matched to a gene: 3. Germline-derived CDR1 and CDR2 are MDHEN and SYDVKM. CDR3 sequence: CASSPGQGYEQYF. CDR3 bases: TGTGCCAGCAGCCCGGGACAGGGCTACGAGCAGTACTTC.

This clone was recorded only once. The V call is TRBV15, the J call TRBJ2-2; TRBD1 matches at 8 bases. Germline loops: CDR1 LNHNV, CDR2 YYDKDF (reference sequence). Unmatched junction bases numbered 7, after V lost 3 bases and J lost 4 bases. The CDR3 is 16 amino acids. The CDR3 DNA reads TGTGCCACCAGCAGTGAGACAGGGGTGGGCACCGGGGAGCTGTTTTTT. Translating it yields CATSSETGVGTGELFF. Looking up the rest from reference TRBV15 and TRBJ2-2 gives the full variable domain: DAMVIQNPRYQVTQFGKPVTLSCSQTLNHNVMYWYQQKSSQAPKLLFHYYDKDFNNEADTPDNFQSRRPNTSFCFLDIRSPGLGDTAMYLCATSSETGVGTGELFFGEGSRLTVL.

As to this clone: Its ends do not fully match the called genes, so a read error is possible. This chain uses TRBV7-7 with TRBJ2-1; 10 bases match TRBD2. The CDR3 runs 15 residues. Germline V CDR1 and CDR2: SSHAT, FNYEAQ (reference sequence). CDR3 coding DNA: TGTGCTAGCAGCTTAGGAAGCGGGGGGGCCTCTGAGCAGTTCTTC. It translates to CASSLGSGGASEQFF. Drawing the rest from reference TRBV7-7 and TRBJ2-1, the complete variable domain is GAGVSQSPRYKVTKRGQDVTLRCDPISSHATLYWYQQALGQGPEFLTYFNYEAQPDKSGLPSDRFSAERPEGSISTLTIQRTEQRDSAMYRCASSLGSGGASEQFFGPGTRLTVL.

This chain uses TRBV9 with TRBJ1-4; D may be TRBD1 (6 bases). The CDR3 length is 14 residues. V shed 0 bases and J shed 7 bases, with 10 bases lying between them. Germline V gene sequence: CDR1 SGDLS, CDR2 YYNGEE. The CDR3 loop is CASSVGGGVEKLFF. As DNA, the CDR3 is TGTGCCAGCAGCGTAGGTGGGGGCGTTGAAAAACTGTTTTTT.

The chain links TRBV30 to TRBJ1-5, with D possibly being TRBD1 (6 bases). CDR3 size: 12 residues. Germline-derived CDR1 and CDR2 are GTSNPN and SVGIG (reference sequence). V lost 2 bases, J lost 9 bases, and 11 bases lay in between. The DNA of the CDR3 is TGTGCCTGGAGTTCGGGGACACGGCCCCAGCATTTT. This encodes CAWSSGTRPQHF.

CDR3 sequence (DNA): TGTGCCAGCAGTTTAGTAGCGGAAGGGACCTACGAGCAGTACTTC. Protein: CASSLVAEGTYEQYF. The genes are TRBV27 and TRBJ2-7, with D possibly matching TRBD2 (6 bases). Trimming stripped 2 bases from V and 2 bases from J, with 13 bases between. CDR3 length: 15 amino acids. Germline-derived CDR1 and CDR2 are MNHEY and SMNVEV (reference sequence).

The chain joins TRBV4-3 to TRBJ2-1; D perhaps matches TRBD1 (6 bases). Per the germline V gene, CDR1 is LGHNA and CDR2 is YSLEER. CDR3 length: 16 amino acids. V lost 0 bases to trimming and J lost 2 bases, with 11 bases between them. The CDR3: CASSQEQGWAYNEQFF. The CDR3 coding sequence is TGCGCCAGCAGCCAAGAACAGGGATGGGCCTACAATGAGCAGTTCTTC.